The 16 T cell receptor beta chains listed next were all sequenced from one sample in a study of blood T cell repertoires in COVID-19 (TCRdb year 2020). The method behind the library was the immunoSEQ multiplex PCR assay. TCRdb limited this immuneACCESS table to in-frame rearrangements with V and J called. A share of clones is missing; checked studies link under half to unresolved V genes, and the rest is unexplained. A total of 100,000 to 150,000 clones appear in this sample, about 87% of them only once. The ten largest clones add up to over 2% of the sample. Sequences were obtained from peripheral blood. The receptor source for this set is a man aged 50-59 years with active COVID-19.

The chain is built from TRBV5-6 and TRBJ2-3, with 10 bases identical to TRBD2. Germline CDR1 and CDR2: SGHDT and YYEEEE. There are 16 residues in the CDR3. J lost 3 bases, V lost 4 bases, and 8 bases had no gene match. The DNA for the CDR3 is TGTGCCAGCAGCCTTCGACTAGCGGGTCTTACAGATACGCAGTATTTT. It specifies CASSLRLAGLTDTQYF.

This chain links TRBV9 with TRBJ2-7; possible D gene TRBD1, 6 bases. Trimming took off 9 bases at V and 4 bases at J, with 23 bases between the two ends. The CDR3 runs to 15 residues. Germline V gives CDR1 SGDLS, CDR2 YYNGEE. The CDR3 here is CATPDSPPYRYEQYF. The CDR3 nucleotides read TGTGCCACCCCGGACAGTCCCCCATACCGATACGAGCAGTACTTC. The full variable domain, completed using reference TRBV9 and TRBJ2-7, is DSGVTQTPKHLITATGQRVTLRCSPRSGDLSVYWYQQSLDQGLQFLIQYYNGEERAKGNILERFSAQQFPDLHSELNLSSLELGDSALYFCATPDSPPYRYEQYFGPGTRLTVT.

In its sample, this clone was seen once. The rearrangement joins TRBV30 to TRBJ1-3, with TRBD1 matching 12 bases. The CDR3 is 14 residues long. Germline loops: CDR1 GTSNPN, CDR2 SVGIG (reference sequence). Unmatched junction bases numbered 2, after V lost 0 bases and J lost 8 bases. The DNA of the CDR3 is TGTGCCTGGAGTGTGGGACAGGGGGCTTACACCATATATTTT. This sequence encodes CAWSVGQGAYTIYF.

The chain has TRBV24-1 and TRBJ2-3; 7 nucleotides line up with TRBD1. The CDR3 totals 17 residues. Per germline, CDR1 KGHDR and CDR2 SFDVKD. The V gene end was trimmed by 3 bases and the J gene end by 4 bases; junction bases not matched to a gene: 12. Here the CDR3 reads CATSDHTTGRLSDTQYF. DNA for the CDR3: TGTGCCACCAGTGATCATACGACAGGGCGACTCTCAGATACGCAGTATTTT.

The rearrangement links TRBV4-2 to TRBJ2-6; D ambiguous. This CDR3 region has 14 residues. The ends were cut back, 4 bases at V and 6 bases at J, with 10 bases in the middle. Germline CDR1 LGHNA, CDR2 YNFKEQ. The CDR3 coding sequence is TGTGCCAGCAGCCTTGACTTGTCGGCCAACGTCCTGACTTTC. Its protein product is CASSLDLSANVLTF.

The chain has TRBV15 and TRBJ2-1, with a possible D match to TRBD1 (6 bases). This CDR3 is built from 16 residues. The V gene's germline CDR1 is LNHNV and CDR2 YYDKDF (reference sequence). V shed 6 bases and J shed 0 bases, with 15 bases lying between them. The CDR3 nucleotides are TGTGCCACCAGGGTGGGACACCCGAGCTCCTACAATGAGCAGTTCTTC. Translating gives CATRVGHPSSYNEQFF. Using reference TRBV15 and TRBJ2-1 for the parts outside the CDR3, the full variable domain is DAMVIQNPRYQVTQFGKPVTLSCSQTLNHNVMYWYQQKSSQAPKLLFHYYDKDFNNEADTPDNFQSRRPNTSFCFLDIRSPGLGDTAMYLCATRVGHPSSYNEQFFGPGTRLTVL.

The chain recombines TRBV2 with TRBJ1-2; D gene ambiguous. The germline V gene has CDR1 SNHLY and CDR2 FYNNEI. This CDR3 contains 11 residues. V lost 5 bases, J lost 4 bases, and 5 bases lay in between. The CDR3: CASSLSYGYTF. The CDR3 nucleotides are TGTGCCAGCAGTCTAAGCTATGGCTACACCTTC.

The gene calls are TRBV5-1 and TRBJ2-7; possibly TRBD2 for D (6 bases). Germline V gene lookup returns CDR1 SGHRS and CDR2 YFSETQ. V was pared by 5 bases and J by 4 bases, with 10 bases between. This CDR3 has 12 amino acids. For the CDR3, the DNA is TGCGCCAGCAGGGGTGGAGGGTACGAGCAGTACTTC. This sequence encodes CASRGGGYEQYF.

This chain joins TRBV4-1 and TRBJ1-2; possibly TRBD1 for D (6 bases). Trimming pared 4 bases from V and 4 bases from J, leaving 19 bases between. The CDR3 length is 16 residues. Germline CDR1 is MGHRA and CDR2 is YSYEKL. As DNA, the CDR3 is TGCGCCAGCAGCCCCGGAAGGGCTCCACAGGGCTATGGCTACACCTTC. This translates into CASSPGRAPQGYGYTF.

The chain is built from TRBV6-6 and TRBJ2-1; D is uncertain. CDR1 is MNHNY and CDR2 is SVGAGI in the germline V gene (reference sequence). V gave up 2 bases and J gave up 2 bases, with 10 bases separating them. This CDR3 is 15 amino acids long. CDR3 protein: CASSYDPSPYNEQFF. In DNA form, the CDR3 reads TGTGCCAGCAGTTACGATCCCAGTCCCTACAATGAGCAGTTCTTC.

The DNA of the CDR3 is TGCAGCGCGGGGTACGGTCCCTACGAGCAGTACTTC. Translated: CSAGYGPYEQYF. This sequence joins TRBV29-1 and TRBJ2-7; TRBD2 is a possible D gene (5 bases). This CDR3 spans 12 amino acids. V was trimmed by 7 bases and J by 2 bases, leaving 12 bases between them. Germline V gene sequence: CDR1 SQVTM, CDR2 ANQGSEA.

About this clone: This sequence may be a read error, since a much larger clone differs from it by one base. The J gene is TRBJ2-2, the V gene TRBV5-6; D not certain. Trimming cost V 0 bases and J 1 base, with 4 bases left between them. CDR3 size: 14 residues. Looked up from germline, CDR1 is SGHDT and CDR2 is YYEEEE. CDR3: CASSLAGNTGELFF. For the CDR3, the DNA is TGTGCCAGCAGCTTGGCAGGGAACACCGGGGAGCTGTTTTTT.

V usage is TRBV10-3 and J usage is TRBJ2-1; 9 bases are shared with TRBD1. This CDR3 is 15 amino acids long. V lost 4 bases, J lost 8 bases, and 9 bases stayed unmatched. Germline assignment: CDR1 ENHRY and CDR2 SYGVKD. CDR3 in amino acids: CAISGSGTGPYEQFF. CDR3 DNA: TGTGCCATCAGTGGTTCCGGGACAGGGCCCTATGAGCAGTTCTTC.

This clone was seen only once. The CDR3 region has the DNA TGTGCCAGCAGCCAGGGACAGGGGGCTAAGCCCCTCCACTTT. Its translation: CASSQGQGAKPLHF. The rearrangement links TRBV3-1 (or the pseudogene TRBV3-2) to TRBJ1-6; the match to TRBD1 covers 12 bases. V trimming: 3 bases; J trimming: 13 bases; junction bases outside the gene matches: 4. The germline V gene encodes CDR1 LGHDT and CDR2 YNNKEL (reference sequence). The CDR3 contains 14 residues.

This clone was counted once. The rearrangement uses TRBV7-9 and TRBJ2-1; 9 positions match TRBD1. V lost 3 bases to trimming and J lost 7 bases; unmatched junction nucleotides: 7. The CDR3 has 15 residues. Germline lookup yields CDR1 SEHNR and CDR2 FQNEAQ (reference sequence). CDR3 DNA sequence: TGTGCCAGCAGCTTTCCGGGACAGGGAGTAAATGAGCAGTTCTTC. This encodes CASSFPGQGVNEQFF.

The CDR3 here is CASSAQLNYGYTF. CDR3 in DNA: TGTGCCAGCAGTGCACAGCTTAACTATGGCTACACCTTC. The chain has TRBV2 and TRBJ1-2; no definite D call. Germline V CDR1 and CDR2: SNHLY, FYNNEI. The CDR3 consists of 13 residues. Trimming took 4 bases from V and 1 from J, leaving 7 bases between them.